The rows below give T cell receptor beta chains drawn from one sample of a study of shared clonotypes between healthy human individuals. The method was immunoSEQ multiplex PCR; TCRdb's version includes in-frame clones alone and lacks a portion of them. The sample has fewer than 550,000 clones; 60% to 80% are singletons. The sequencing sample was made of PBMCs. Receptor source: a middle-aged woman in good health. Some clones in this sample may be carry-over from other donors' samples. Each CDR3 is given with its conserved first and last residue. A D gene is named only where the DNA matches it firmly. Not all rows give a size; the values are once, few, many and, for expanded clones, a class.

J gene	clone size	V gene	D gene	CDR3 DNA	CDR3 protein
TRBJ2-7	.	TRBV18	.	TGTGCCAGCTCACCAGGGCGGGGAGGCGGTAAAACTAGGAGCTCCTACGAGCAGTACTTC	CASSPGRGGGKTRSSYEQYF
TRBJ2-2	.	TRBV7-6	TRBD2	TGTGCCAGCAGCGCACGGACTAGACCCACCGGGGAGCTGTTTTTT	CASSARTRPTGELFF
TRBJ2-7	.	TRBV10-3	.	TGTGCCATCAGTGAGTCTACTTGGAGCGAGCAGTACTTC	CAISESTWSEQYF
TRBJ2-1	.	TRBV7-3	TRBD2	TGTGCCAGCAGCCCCACTAGCGGGAGGGTCAATGAGCAGTTCTTC	CASSPTSGRVNEQFF
TRBJ2-1	.	TRBV4-1	TRBD2	TGCGCCAGCAGCCAAGTGCCTAGCGGGAGGTTTGAGCAGTTCTTC	CASSQVPSGRFEQFF
TRBJ2-3	few	TRBV11-2	.	TGTGCCAGCAAAACATGGGCCACAGATACGCAGTATTTT	CASKTWATDTQYF
TRBJ2-3	.	TRBV28	TRBD2	TGTGCCAGCACTTCGACTAGCGTAACAGATACGCAGTATTTT	CASTSTSVTDTQYF
TRBJ1-1	.	TRBV19	TRBD1	TGTGCCAGTAGTCCCCGACAGGGTTTCATTGAAGCTTTCTTT	CASSPRQGFIEAFF
TRBJ2-2	once	TRBV11-2	.	TGTGCCAGCAGCAAAACCGGGACATTCACCGGGGAGCTGTTTTTT	CASSKTGTFTGELFF
TRBJ1-2	once	TRBV6-5	TRBD1	TGTGCCAGCGGAAAATGGAATATAGACAGGGTCACCTTC	CASGKWNIDRVTF
TRBJ2-7	.	TRBV5-1	.	TGCGCCAGCAGCTTGAATTACGAGCAGTACTTC	CASSLNYEQYF
TRBJ2-3	.	TRBV19	.	TGTGCCAGTAGTATGTCTCACAGCACAGATACGCAGTATTTT	CASSMSHSTDTQYF
TRBJ2-3	.	TRBV9	TRBD2	TGTGCCAGCAGCGGGGGACTAGCGAAAGATACGCAGTATTTT	CASSGGLAKDTQYF
TRBJ2-3	.	TRBV13	TRBD2	TGTGCCAGCAGACCAAATAGCGGGAGGGCCGTGGATACGCAGTATTTT	CASRPNSGRAVDTQYF
TRBJ2-1	.	TRBV21-1	.	TGTGCCAGCAGCAAACTCGGTAATACCGACTTTCGCGACAGGGCCAATGAGCAGTTCTTC	CASSKLGNTDFRDRANEQFF
TRBJ2-2	.	TRBV7-8	.	TGTGCCAGACTTCGTCTTCCGGTTCGCGCCGAGGAGCTGTTTTTT	CARLRLPVRAEELFF
TRBJ2-2	.	TRBV7-8	.	TGTGCCAGCAGCTTAACGAACACCGGGGAGCTGTTTTTT	CASSLTNTGELFF
TRBJ1-1	.	TRBV30	TRBD1	TGTGCCTGGAGTGGGGCCGGGACAGGGATGAACACTGAAGCTTTCTTT	CAWSGAGTGMNTEAFF
TRBJ2-7	.	TRBV28	.	TGTGCCAGCAGCCCACCTGGGGGCGCAAGACACGAGCAGTACTTC	CASSPPGGARHEQYF
TRBJ2-7	.	TRBV7-3	.	TGTGCCAGCAGCTACGGACAGTCCTACGAGCAGTACTTC	CASSYGQSYEQYF
TRBJ1-5	.	TRBV28	TRBD1	TGTGCCAGCAGTGCGGACAGGGCCCTCAATCAGCCCCAGCATTTT	CASSADRALNQPQHF
TRBJ2-2	.	TRBV2	.	TGTGCCAGCAGTGAATTATGGGTCACCGGGGAGCTGTTTTTT	CASSELWVTGELFF
TRBJ2-6	.	TRBV11-2	.	TGTGCCAGCAGCCTCCCCCGGGATAAGGGTACCTCCGGGGCCAACGTCCTGACTTTC	CASSLPRDKGTSGANVLTF
TRBJ1-2	.	TRBV5-4	.	TGTGCCAGCAGCTTGAGGTCAGAAGGGGTCTATGGCTACACCTTC	CASSLRSEGVYGYTF
TRBJ1-4	many	TRBV10-3	.	TGTGCCATCAGTGAGTCGACTCTGGCCGAAAAACTGTTTTTT	CAISESTLAEKLFF
TRBJ2-7	once	TRBV6-1	.	TGTGCCAGCACCCCGGACCGGGGAGCGGAGCAGTACTTC	CASTPDRGAEQYF
TRBJ1-2	.	TRBV19	TRBD1	TGTGCCAGTAGTATGAGAACAGGGGGCGCCCGGCGTGGCTACACCTTC	CASSMRTGGARRGYTF
TRBJ2-3	.	TRBV6-6	TRBD1	TGTGCCACCAACCGGGACAGATACACAGATACGCAGTATTTT	CATNRDRYTDTQYF
TRBJ1-4	.	TRBV7-2	TRBD1	TGTGCCAGCAGCGACAGGGCGAATAATGAAAAACTGTTTTTT	CASSDRANNEKLFF
TRBJ1-2	few	TRBV28	.	TGTGCCAGCAGGATGGACCGAGGAAACTATGGCTACACCTTC	CASRMDRGNYGYTF
TRBJ2-6	once	TRBV7-2	.	TGTGCCAGCAGCTTAGGATCCTCTGGGGCCAACGTCCTGACTTTC	CASSLGSSGANVLTF
TRBJ2-1	.	TRBV5-6	.	TGTGCCAGCAGCTTTTTATGGAGCTCCTACAATGAGCAGTTCTTC	CASSFLWSSYNEQFF